Detailed here is one T cell receptor (beta chain). Sequencing was performed with immunoSEQ multiplex PCR; in TCRdb, only in-frame clones are kept and a portion is missing. The sample lists 60,000 or so clones; roughly 82% were seen once. The sample originates from a study of PD-L1 blockade in urothelial cancer. CDR3 size: 15 residues. The V segment lost 5 bases and the J segment 0 bases; nucleotides outside the gene matches: 5. Germline V CDR1 and CDR2: MDHEN, SYDVKM. This sample comprised PBMCs, obtained around atezolizumab (anti-PD-L1) treatment. The receptor was derived from an older man with urothelial cancer. The rearrangement uses TRBV28 and TRBJ2-3, with 7 bases that match TRBD2. The CDR3 DNA reads TGTGCCAGCAGTGGAAGCGGGGTTAGCACAGATACGCAGTATTTT. Encoded protein: CASSGSGVSTDTQYF.